The source of this T cell receptor (beta chain) is a study of OX40 agonist ivuxolimab in advanced cancers. Clones were read by immunoSEQ multiplex PCR, and TCRdb kept only the in-frame ones, dropping some. The repertoire consists of approximately 62,000 clones, with nearly 90% occurring once and the leading ten covering about 12%. V lost 1 base to trimming and J lost 10 bases; unmatched junction nucleotides: 16. CDR1 is SGHDT, CDR2 YYEEEE, per germline. CDR3 length equals 16 residues. The sequences come from CD4+ or CD8+ T cells sorted from blood, collected in a trial of the OX40 agonist ivuxolimab. The receptor was derived from an adult with an advanced solid tumor such as melanoma, head and neck, liver or kidney cancer. The rearrangement uses TRBV5-6 and TRBJ1-1, with 7 bases matching TRBD1. The CDR3 loop reads CASSLKQGRYPYGAFF. The CDR3 DNA sequence: TGTGCCAGCAGCTTGAAACAGGGGAGATACCCTTACGGAGCTTTCTTT.